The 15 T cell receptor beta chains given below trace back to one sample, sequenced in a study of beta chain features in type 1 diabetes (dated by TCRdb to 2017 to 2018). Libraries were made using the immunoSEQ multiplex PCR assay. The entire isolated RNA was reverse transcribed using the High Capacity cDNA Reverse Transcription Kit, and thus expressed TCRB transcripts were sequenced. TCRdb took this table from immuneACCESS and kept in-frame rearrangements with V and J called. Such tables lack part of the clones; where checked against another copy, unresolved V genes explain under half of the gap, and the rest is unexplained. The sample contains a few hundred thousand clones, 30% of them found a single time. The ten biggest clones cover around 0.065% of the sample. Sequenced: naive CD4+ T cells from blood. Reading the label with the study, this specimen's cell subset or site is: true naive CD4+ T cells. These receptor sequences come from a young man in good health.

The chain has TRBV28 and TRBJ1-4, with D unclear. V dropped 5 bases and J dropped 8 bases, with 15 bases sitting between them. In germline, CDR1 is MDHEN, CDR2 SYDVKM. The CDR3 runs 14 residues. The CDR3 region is CASSLGPDWEKLFF. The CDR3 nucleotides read TGTGCCAGCAGTCTCGGGCCAGACTGGGAAAAACTGTTTTTT.

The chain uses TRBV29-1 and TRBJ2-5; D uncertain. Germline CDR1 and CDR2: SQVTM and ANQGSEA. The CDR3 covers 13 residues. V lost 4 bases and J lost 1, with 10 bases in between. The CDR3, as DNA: TGCAGCGTTGCAGGCGGCGGCCAAGAGACCCAGTACTTC. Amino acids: CSVAGGGQETQYF. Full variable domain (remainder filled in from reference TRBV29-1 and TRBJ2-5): SAVISQKPSRDICQRGTSLTIQCQVDSQVTMMFWYRQQPGQSLTLIATANQGSEATYESGFVIDKFPISRPNLTFSTLTVSNMSPEDSSIYLCSVAGGGQETQYFGPGTRLLVL.

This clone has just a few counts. The CDR3 sequence is CASSAFDTGELFF. The CDR3 DNA is TGTGCCAGCAGTGCTTTCGACACCGGGGAGCTGTTTTTT. The gene calls are TRBV25-1 and TRBJ2-2; D not resolved. Germline V lookup: CDR1 MGHDK, CDR2 SYGVNS. The V end was cut by 4 bases, the J end by 3 bases, with 6 bases between. This CDR3 contains 13 residues.

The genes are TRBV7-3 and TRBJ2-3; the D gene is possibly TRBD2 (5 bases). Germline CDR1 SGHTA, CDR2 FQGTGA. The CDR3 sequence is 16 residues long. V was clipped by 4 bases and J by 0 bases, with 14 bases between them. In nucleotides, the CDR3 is TGTGCCAGCAGCTCTCGTACTAGACTTAGCACAGATACGCAGTATTTT. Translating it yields CASSSRTRLSTDTQYF.

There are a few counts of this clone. The CDR3 DNA follows: TGTGCCTGGAGCGCAATCAGGGGCGATCAGCCCCAGCATTTT. It specifies CAWSAIRGDQPQHF. The chain recombines TRBV30 with TRBJ1-5, with D possibly TRBD1 on 6 matching bases. From germline, CDR1 is GTSNPN and CDR2 SVGIG (reference sequence). This CDR3 spans 14 amino acids. The V and J ends lost 3 bases and 5 bases respectively, with 14 bases between them. The whole variable domain, filled in from reference TRBV30 and TRBJ1-5, reads SQTIHQWPATLVQPVGSPLSLECTVEGTSNPNLYWYRQAAGRGLQLLFYSVGIGQISSEVPQNLSASRPQDRQFILSSKKLLLSDSGFYLCAWSAIRGDQPQHFGDGTRLSIL.

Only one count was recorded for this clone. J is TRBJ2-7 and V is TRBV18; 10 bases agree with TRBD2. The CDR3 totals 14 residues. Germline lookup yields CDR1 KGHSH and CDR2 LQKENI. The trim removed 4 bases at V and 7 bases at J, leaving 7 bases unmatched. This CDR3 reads CASSLQREGLEQYF. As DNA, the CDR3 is TGTGCCAGCTCACTGCAGCGGGAGGGCCTGGAGCAGTACTTC.

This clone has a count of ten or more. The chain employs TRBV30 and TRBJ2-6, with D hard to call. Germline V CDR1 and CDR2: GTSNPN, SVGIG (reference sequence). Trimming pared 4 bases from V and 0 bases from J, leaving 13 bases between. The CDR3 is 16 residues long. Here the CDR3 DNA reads TGTGCCTGGAAGGCAGGCCTCAGCTCTGGGGCCAACGTCCTGACTTTC. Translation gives CAWKAGLSSGANVLTF.

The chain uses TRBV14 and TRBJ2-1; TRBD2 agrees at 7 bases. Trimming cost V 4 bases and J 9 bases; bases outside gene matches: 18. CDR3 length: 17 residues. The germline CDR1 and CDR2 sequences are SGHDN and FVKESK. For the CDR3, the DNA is TGTGCCAGCAGCCGACTCGGCAGGCCGAATAGGGAGGGTGAGCAGTTCTTC. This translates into CASSRLGRPNREGEQFF.

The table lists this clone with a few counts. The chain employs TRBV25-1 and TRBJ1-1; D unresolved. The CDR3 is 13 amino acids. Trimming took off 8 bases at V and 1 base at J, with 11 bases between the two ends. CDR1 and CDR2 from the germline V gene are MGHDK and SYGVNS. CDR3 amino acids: CASGLRGNTEAFF. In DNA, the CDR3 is TGTGCCAGCGGACTCCGGGGGAACACTGAAGCTTTCTTT.

DNA for the CDR3: TGTGCCAGCAGCTGGGACTTCCGAGGTGGGGAGCAGTACTTC. Its translation is CASSWDFRGGEQYF. The J gene is TRBJ2-7, the V gene TRBV5-6; a weak D match, TRBD2 (6 bases). This CDR3 spans 14 amino acids. The germline V and J ends were trimmed by 3 bases and 7 bases, with 17 bases remaining between them. Germline CDR1 is SGHDT and CDR2 is YYEEEE.

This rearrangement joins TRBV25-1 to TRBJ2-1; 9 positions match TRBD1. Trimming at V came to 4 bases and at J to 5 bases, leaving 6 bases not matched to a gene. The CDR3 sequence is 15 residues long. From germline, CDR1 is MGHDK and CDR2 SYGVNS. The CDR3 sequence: CASSVTGGVNNEQFF. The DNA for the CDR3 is TGTGCCAGCAGTGTGACAGGGGGGGTGAACAATGAGCAGTTCTTC.

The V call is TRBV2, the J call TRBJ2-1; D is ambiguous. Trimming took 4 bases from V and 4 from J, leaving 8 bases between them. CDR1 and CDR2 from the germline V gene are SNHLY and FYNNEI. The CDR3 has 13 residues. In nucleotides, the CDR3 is TGTGCCAGCAGTGGAGCCGGGTACAATGAGCAGTTCTTC. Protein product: CASSGAGYNEQFF.

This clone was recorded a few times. CDR3 amino acids: CASSQGGSYEQYF. CDR3 nucleotides: TGTGCCAGCAGCCAAGGGGGCTCCTACGAGCAGTACTTC. The chain joins TRBV4-2 to TRBJ2-7; no clear D gene. The CDR3 loop spans 13 amino acids. The V gene lost 1 base and the J gene lost 0 bases, with 4 bases spanning the gap. Germline V gives CDR1 LGHNA, CDR2 YNFKEQ.

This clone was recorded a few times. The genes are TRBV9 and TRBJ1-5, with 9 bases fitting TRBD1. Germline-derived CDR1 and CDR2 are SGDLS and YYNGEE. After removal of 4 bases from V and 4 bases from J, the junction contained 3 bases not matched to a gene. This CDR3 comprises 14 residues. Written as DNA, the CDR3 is TGTGCCAGCAGCTGGGGACAGGGTAATCAGCCCCAGCATTTT. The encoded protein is CASSWGQGNQPQHF. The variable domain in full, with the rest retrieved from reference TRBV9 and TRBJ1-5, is DSGVTQTPKHLITATGQRVTLRCSPRSGDLSVYWYQQSLDQGLQFLIQYYNGEERAKGNILERFSAQQFPDLHSELNLSSLELGDSALYFCASSWGQGNQPQHFGDGTRLSIL.

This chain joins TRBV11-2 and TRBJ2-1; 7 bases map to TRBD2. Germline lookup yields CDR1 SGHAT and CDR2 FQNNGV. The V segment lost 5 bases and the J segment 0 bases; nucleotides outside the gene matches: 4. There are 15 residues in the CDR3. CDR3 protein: CASSASGASYNEQFF. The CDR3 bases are TGTGCCAGCAGCGCGAGCGGGGCCTCCTACAATGAGCAGTTCTTC.